This is a list of T cell receptor beta chains from one sample in a study of CD4+ T cells in melanoma. Generated by immunoSEQ multiplex PCR, the TCRdb table keeps only in-frame clones and is missing some. The data contain roughly 10,000 clones, 60% to 75% of them singletons. What was sequenced was cells from a culture (not recorded whether cultured in vitro). These receptors all stem from a human donor with melanoma. CDR3s include the opening cysteine and the closing phenylalanine or tryptophan. Fields, in order: J gene, V gene, clone size, D gene, CDR3 DNA, CDR3 protein. D genes are given only for firm matches. Clone size, where shown, is once, few, many, or a class for clones that have expanded.

TRBJ2-1 TRBV7-9 few TRBD1 TGTGCCAGCAGCCGTACAGGGGGCCCCTACAATGAGCAGTTCTTC CASSRTGGPYNEQFF
TRBJ2-3 TRBV5-6 - TRBD1 TGTGCCAGCAGTTTGAGGCGGACAGGAACAGATACGCAGTATTTT CASSLRRTGTDTQYF
TRBJ1-3 TRBV2 - TRBD1 TGTGCCAGCAGTGACCTCGGACAGGGCTCTGGAAACACCATATATTTT CASSDLGQGSGNTIYF
TRBJ2-4 TRBV10-3 - TRBD2 TGTGCCATCAGTGAGTCGCCTAGCGGGGGGCTTAAAAACATTCAGTACTTC CAISESPSGGLKNIQYF
TRBJ2-3 TRBV2 once - TGTGCCAGCAGTGAAGGGGGGGCAGATACGCAGTATTTT CASSEGGADTQYF
TRBJ1-2 TRBV27 - - TGTGCCAGCAGTTTATTGGGCCGGGGTCTTAACTATGGCTACACCTTC CASSLLGRGLNYGYTF
TRBJ2-1 TRBV18 - TRBD1 TGTGCCAGCTCACTATCACAGGGGTCTGAGCAGTTCTTC CASSLSQGSEQFF
TRBJ1-3 TRBV5-1 - - TGCGCCAGCAGCCCCTCCGACATTCTCTCTGGAAACACCATATATTTT CASSPSDILSGNTIYF
TRBJ2-2 TRBV7-3 - - TGTGCCAGCAGCCCCGGGTCAGGGGCCACCGGGGAGCTGTTTTTT CASSPGSGATGELFF
TRBJ1-2 TRBV9 - - TGTGCCAGCAGTACCCAATTCAAAGGGGCAGACTATGGCTACACCTTC CASSTQFKGADYGYTF
TRBJ2-1 TRBV19 - TRBD1 TGTGCCAGTAGTATGGACAGGAATTACAATGAGCAGTTCTTC CASSMDRNYNEQFF
TRBJ2-1 TRBV29-1 - - TGCAGCGCCCGGACCCAAAACAATGAGCAGTTCTTC CSARTQNNEQFF
TRBJ2-6 TRBV5-4 - - TGTGCCAGCAGCTTGGAGCAGGGGTCTGGGGCCAACGTCCTGACTTTC CASSLEQGSGANVLTF
TRBJ2-4 TRBV29-1 - TRBD2 TGCAGCGTTTTGCTTCGTGGCGGGGGATTGTTAAACATTCAGTACTTC CSVLLRGGGLLNIQYF
TRBJ1-2 TRBV27 few - TGTGCCAGCAGTTCGCTCGCCGGCTCCCCGGGCTACACCTTC CASSSLAGSPGYTF
TRBJ2-3 TRBV27 - TRBD2 TGTGCCAGCAAGGGCGGGGGGACCACAGATACGCAGTATTTT CASKGGGTTDTQYF
TRBJ2-7 TRBV7-6 - - TGTGCCAGCAGCTCCGGCCCTAACTACGAGCAGTACTTC CASSSGPNYEQYF
TRBJ1-4 TRBV10-2 few TRBD1 TGCGCCAGCAGTTGGGACAGTAATGAAAAACTGTTTTTT CASSWDSNEKLFF
TRBJ1-1 TRBV19 - TRBD1 TGTGCCAGTAGCCGCGGACAGGGCATAATTGAAGCTTTCTTT CASSRGQGIIEAFF
TRBJ1-1 TRBV18 - - TGTGCCAGCTCAGAACAGGGCACTGAAGCTTTCTTT CASSEQGTEAFF
TRBJ2-7 TRBV5-1 once - TGCGCCAGCAGCTTGCAAAATAGCGAGGACGAGCAGTACTTC CASSLQNSEDEQYF
TRBJ1-2 TRBV6-1 - - TGTGCCAGCAGTTCCGGGACCCTGAGTTACACCTTC CASSSGTLSYTF
TRBJ2-4 TRBV5-1 - TRBD2 TGCGCCAGCAGCTTGGGACGGACTAGTTTAAACATTCAGTACTTC CASSLGRTSLNIQYF
TRBJ2-1 TRBV6-6 - TRBD2 TGTGCCGGTGGCGGGAGCTCCTACAATGAGCAGTTCTTC CAGGGSSYNEQFF
TRBJ1-3 TRBV5-3 - - TGTGCCAGAAGCTCCCAGACAGATAGGTACATCTCTGGAAACACCATATATTTT CARSSQTDRYISGNTIYF
TRBJ2-3 TRBV7-2 once TRBD1 TGTGCCAGCAGCGTAGACAGGGAAGGTACGCAGTATTTT CASSVDREGTQYF
TRBJ2-3 TRBV6-6 - - TGTGCCACCCGTTCGGAGGGGGGCACAGATACGCAGTATTTT CATRSEGGTDTQYF